What follows are 5 T cell receptor beta chains derived from one specimen sequenced in a study of blood T cell repertoires in COVID-19 (dated by TCRdb to the early 2020s). Library generation was performed with the immunoSEQ multiplex PCR assay. TCRdb provides this immuneACCESS table in a form limited to in-frame rearrangements. Some clones are lacking; in checked studies, under half of them reflect an unresolved V gene, and why the rest are absent is not known. Recorded for this sample are about 410,000 clones; approximately 91% of them occurred a single time. 1.5% to 1.9% of the sample is in the top ten clones. Sequenced input: peripheral blood. The receptors were sampled from a middle-aged woman with COVID-19, enrolled during active disease.

CDR3 sequence reads: CASGTGGRNEQFF. CDR3 nucleotides: TGTGCCAGTGGGACAGGGGGCAGGAATGAGCAGTTCTTC. The rearrangement joins TRBV6-5 to TRBJ2-1; 12 bases match TRBD1. Germline V gene lookup returns CDR1 MNHEY and CDR2 SVGAGI. The CDR3 loop spans 13 amino acids. The ends lost 9 bases at V and 7 bases at J; junction bases unmatched: 4.

The gene calls are TRBV5-1 and TRBJ2-2; D gene unclear. This CDR3 comprises 14 residues. Germline assignment: CDR1 SGHRS and CDR2 YFSETQ. V was clipped by 0 bases and J by 4 bases, with 7 bases between them. This CDR3 reads CASSLGHITGELFF. CDR3 nucleotide sequence: TGCGCCAGCAGCTTGGGGCACATCACCGGGGAGCTGTTTTTT.

The chain combines TRBV7-3 with TRBJ1-1; TRBD1 matches 8 bases. V was pared by 5 bases and J by 9 bases, with 14 bases of the junction left unmatched. There are 15 residues in the CDR3. Germline V gives CDR1 SGHTA, CDR2 FQGTGA. The CDR3 is CASSLGGGQGHQAFF. DNA of the CDR3: TGTGCCAGCAGCCTAGGGGGAGGACAGGGTCATCAAGCTTTCTTT.

V usage is TRBV24-1 and J usage is TRBJ1-2, with a possible D match to TRBD1 (5 bases). Trimming stripped 2 bases from V and 1 base from J, with 16 bases between. The CDR3 totals 17 residues. The germline CDR1 and CDR2 sequences are KGHDR and SFDVKD. The CDR3 DNA is TGTGCCACCAGTGATTCATCAGGGCTTACAGATAACTATGGCTACACCTTC. Translation gives CATSDSSGLTDNYGYTF.

The chain carries TRBV5-5 and TRBJ1-2, with 7 bases lining up with TRBD1. The J segment lost 3 bases and the V segment lost 4 bases, leaving 15 bases of the junction unmatched. This CDR3 spans 17 amino acids. CDR1 and CDR2 (germline): SGHKS, YYEKEE (reference sequence). The CDR3 nucleotides are TGTGCCAGCAGCCGAGCGGGGGGACAGTTAGGGGACTATGGCTACACCTTC. It codes for CASSRAGGQLGDYGYTF.